The source of this T cell receptor beta chain is a study of T-cell memory formation after mild COVID-19. Across the whole study: Most TCR clusters belonged to a single donor.

Germline V gene data show CDR1 as SGHVS and CDR2 as FQNEAQ. The CDR3 is 17 amino acids. Of note for this clonotype: The antigen remains unidentified. A junction end diverges from the germline sequence, so it may reflect a read error.

TCRdb re-called the 5' RACE reads through MiXCR, storing one row per CDR3 protein. The sample consists of about 560,000 distinct CDR3 sequences, around a sixth of them appearing once. The study, taken as a whole, reports: CD4+ contracting clones were mainly CM and EM; CD8+ ones, EMRA.

The sequence came from an adult woman who had mild COVID-19 (a few samples of this study predate the infection). Cell type and time point are not known. The sample consisted of PBMCs or a T cell subset sorted from them (not recorded which). This chain joins TRBV7-8 and TRBJ1-6; D possibly corresponds to TRBD1 (6 bases). CDR3 sequence (DNA): TGTGCCAGCCAACCCCGGGACACCTCGGGGAGAAATTCACCCCCCCACTTT. Translating gives CASQPRDTSGRNSPPHF.